These 9 T cell receptor beta chains were all obtained from the same sample, sequenced in a study of blood T cells in healthy people across ages. For the second PCR, which ran for 7 to 11 cycles, a sample-barcoded 5' primer and a J-beta primer mix were used. One entry per CDR3 protein results from TCRdb running MiXCR on the 5' RACE reads. Of nearly 1 million distinct CDR3 sequences listed, about 51% are singletons. Specimen: blood. The receptors originated from a woman in her sixties or seventies in good health.

The gene calls are TRBV12-5 and TRBJ2-1; 11 nucleotides agree with TRBD2. Germline V CDR1 and CDR2: LGHNT, FRNRAP. V shed 7 bases and J 4 bases; nucleotides not matched to a gene: 6. The length of the CDR3 is 15 residues. This CDR3 reads CASAPGTSGYNEQFF. CDR3 sequence (DNA): TGTGCTAGTGCCCCAGGGACTAGCGGATACAATGAGCAGTTCTTC.

The V call is TRBV2, the J call TRBJ2-3; D perhaps matches TRBD1 (7 bases). Germline-derived CDR1 and CDR2 are SNHLY and FYNNEI. The CDR3 runs 14 residues. V was shortened by 6 bases and J by 6 bases, with 16 bases between the two germline ends. CDR3 region: CASSAGQSFDTQYF. The CDR3 DNA sequence: TGTGCCAGCAGCGCGGGACAGTCTTTCGATACGCAGTATTTT.

Worth noting for this clonotype: This could be a read error, since a much larger clone is one nucleotide away. The chain recombines TRBV28 with TRBJ2-3, with D uncertain. The germline gives CDR1 MDHEN, CDR2 SYDVKM. The CDR3 has 16 residues. V shed 7 bases and J shed 0 bases, with 17 bases lying between them. As DNA, the CDR3 is TGTGCCAGCACCCGAACCGGCTCGTGGAGCACAGATACGCAGTATTTT. It specifies CASTRTGSWSTDTQYF. Full variable domain (remainder filled in from reference TRBV28 and TRBJ2-3): DVKVTQSSRYLVKRTGEKVFLECVQDMDHENMFWYRQDPGLGLRLIYFSYDVKMKEKGDIPEGYSVSREKKERFSLILESASTNQTSMYLCASTRTGSWSTDTQYFGPGTRLTVL.

The chain combines TRBV20-1 with TRBJ2-1; 7 nucleotides match TRBD2. The DNA end favors TRBJ2-7, so the J call may be wrong. The germline CDR1 and CDR2 sequences are DFQATT and SNEGSKA (reference sequence). CDR3 length: 16 residues. The chain's CDR3 is CSASIIRASGNNEQYF. CDR3 sequence (DNA): TGCAGTGCTAGTATTATCAGGGCCAGCGGGAACAATGAGCAGTACTTC.

V and J are TRBV5-1 and TRBJ2-6; 7 nucleotides line up with TRBD1. J was trimmed by 3 bases and V by 6 bases; bases with no gene match: 12. The CDR3 extends over 17 amino acids. CDR1 and CDR2 (germline): SGHRS, YFSETQ. The CDR3 DNA is TGCGCCAGCACTCGAGACAGGGAAAGCTGTGGGGCCAACGTCCTGACTTTC. Translated: CASTRDRESCGANVLTF.

V and J are TRBV4-3 and TRBJ2-7, with TRBD2 matching 10 bases. This CDR3 is 17 amino acids long. Germline V gene lookup returns CDR1 LGHNA and CDR2 YSLEER. The V and J ends lost 1 base and 0 bases, in that order; junction bases with no gene match: 6. The CDR3 sequence is CASSQGPRTSGSYEQYF. The DNA for the CDR3 is TGCGCCAGCAGCCAAGGGCCTAGGACTAGCGGCTCCTACGAGCAGTACTTC.

The chain links TRBV5-1 to TRBJ2-4; D is undetermined. The J call may be faulty, since TRBJ2-7 better matches the DNA end. The germline CDR1 and CDR2 sequences are SGHRS and YFSETQ. This CDR3 region has 15 residues. CDR3 DNA sequence: TGCGCCAGCAGCTTGGCCGGGCTAGACAACGGCGAGCAGTACTTC. Amino acids: CASSLAGLDNGEQYF.

V usage is TRBV7-8 and J usage is TRBJ1-4; 8 nucleotides agree with TRBD1. Trimming cost V 5 bases and J 8 bases; bases outside gene matches: 4. The germline CDR1 and CDR2 sequences are SGHVS and FQNEAQ. The CDR3 is 13 residues long. Written as DNA, the CDR3 is TGTGCCAGCAGCGATCGACAGGGGGAAAAACTGTTTTTT. It translates to CASSDRQGEKLFF.

This clonotype came up a few times. The chain's CDR3 is CSVELANYGYTF. As DNA, the CDR3 is TGCAGCGTGGAACTGGCGAACTATGGCTACACCTTC. The chain combines TRBV29-1 with TRBJ1-2; D gene uncertain. V was trimmed by 6 bases and J by 2 bases, leaving 10 bases between them. The germline gives CDR1 SQVTM, CDR2 ANQGSEA. This CDR3 has 12 amino acids.